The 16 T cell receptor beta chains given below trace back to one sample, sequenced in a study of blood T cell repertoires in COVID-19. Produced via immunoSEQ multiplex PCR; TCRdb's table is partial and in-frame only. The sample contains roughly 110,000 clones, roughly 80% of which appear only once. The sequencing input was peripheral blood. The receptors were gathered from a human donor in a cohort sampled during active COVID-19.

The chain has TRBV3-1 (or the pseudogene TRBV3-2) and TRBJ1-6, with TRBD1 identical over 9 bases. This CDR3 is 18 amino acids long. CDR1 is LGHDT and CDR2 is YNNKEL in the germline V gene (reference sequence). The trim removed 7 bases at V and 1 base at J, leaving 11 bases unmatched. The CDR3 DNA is TGTGCCAGCAAATGGGGACAGGGCATGGGGTCCTATAATTCACCCCTCCACTTT. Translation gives CASKWGQGMGSYNSPLHF.

The CDR3 coding sequence is TGTGCCTACCGGGACAGGAGTTTCTATGGCTACACCTTC. It translates to CAYRDRSFYGYTF. The chain recombines TRBV30 with TRBJ1-2; 8 bases are shared with TRBD1. J gave up 4 bases and V 7 bases, and 8 bases lay outside the gene matches. Germline assignment: CDR1 GTSNPN and CDR2 SVGIG (reference sequence). The CDR3 is 13 amino acids.

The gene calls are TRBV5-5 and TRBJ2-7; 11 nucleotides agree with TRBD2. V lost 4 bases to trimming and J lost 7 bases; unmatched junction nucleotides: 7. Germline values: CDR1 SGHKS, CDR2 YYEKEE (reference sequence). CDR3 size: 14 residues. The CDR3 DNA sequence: TGTGCCAGCAGCCCGGAATTAGCGGGGGGGGAGCAGTACTTC. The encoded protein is CASSPELAGGEQYF.

The DNA for the CDR3 is TGTGCCAGCAGCGAAAATACAGGGGGCACTGAAGCTTTCTTT. Residues: CASSENTGGTEAFF. The gene calls are TRBV7-9 and TRBJ1-1; TRBD1 matches at 8 bases. The CDR3 extends over 14 amino acids. Germline values: CDR1 SEHNR, CDR2 FQNEAQ (reference sequence). Trimming at V came to 5 bases and at J to 4 bases, leaving 6 bases not matched to a gene.

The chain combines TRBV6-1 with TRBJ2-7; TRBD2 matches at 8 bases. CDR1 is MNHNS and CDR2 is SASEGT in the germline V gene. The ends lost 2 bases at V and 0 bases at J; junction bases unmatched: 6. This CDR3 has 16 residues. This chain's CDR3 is CASSERGGLGSYEQYF. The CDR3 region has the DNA TGTGCCAGCAGTGAACGGGGGGGGCTCGGCTCCTACGAGCAGTACTTC.

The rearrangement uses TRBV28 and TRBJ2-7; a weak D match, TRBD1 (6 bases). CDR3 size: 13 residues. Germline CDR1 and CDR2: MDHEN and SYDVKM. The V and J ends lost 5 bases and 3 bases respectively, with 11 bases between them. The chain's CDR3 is CASSPLTGYEQYF. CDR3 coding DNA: TGTGCCAGCAGTCCCCTGACAGGCTACGAGCAGTACTTC.

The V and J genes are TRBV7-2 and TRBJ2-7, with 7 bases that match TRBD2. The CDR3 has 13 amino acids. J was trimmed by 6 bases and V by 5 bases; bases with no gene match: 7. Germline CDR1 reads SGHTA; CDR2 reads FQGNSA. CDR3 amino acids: CASSRREGFEQYF. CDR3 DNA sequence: TGTGCCAGCAGCCGCAGGGAGGGGTTCGAGCAGTACTTC. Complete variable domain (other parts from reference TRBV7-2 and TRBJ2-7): GAGVSQSPSNKVTEKGKDVELRCDPISGHTALYWYRQSLGQGLEFLIYFQGNSAPDKSGLPSDRFSAERTGGSVSTLTIQRTQQEDSAVYLCASSRREGFEQYFGPGTRLTVT.

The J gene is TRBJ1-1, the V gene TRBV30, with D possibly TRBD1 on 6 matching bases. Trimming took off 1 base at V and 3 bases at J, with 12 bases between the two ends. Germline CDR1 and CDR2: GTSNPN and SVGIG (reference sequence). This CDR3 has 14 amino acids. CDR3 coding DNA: TGTGCCTGGAGTGGAGAGACAGGATACACTGAAGCTTTCTTT. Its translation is CAWSGETGYTEAFF.

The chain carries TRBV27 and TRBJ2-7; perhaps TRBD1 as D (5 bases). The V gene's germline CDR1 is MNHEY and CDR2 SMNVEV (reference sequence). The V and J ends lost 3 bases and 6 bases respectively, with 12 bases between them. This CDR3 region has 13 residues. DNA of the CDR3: TGTGCCAGCAGTTTCTCAGGGAATGGCGAGCAGTACTTC. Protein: CASSFSGNGEQYF.

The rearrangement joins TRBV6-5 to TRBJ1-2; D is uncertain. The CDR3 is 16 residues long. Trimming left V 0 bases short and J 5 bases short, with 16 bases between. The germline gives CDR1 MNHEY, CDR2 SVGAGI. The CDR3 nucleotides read TGTGCCAGCAGTTACTCCTCGGGGTTGAATCATTATGGCTACACCTTC. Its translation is CASSYSSGLNHYGYTF.

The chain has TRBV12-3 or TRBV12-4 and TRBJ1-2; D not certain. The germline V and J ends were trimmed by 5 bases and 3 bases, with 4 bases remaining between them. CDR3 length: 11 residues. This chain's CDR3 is CASSRDYGYTF. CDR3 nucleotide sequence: TGTGCCAGCAGTCGGGACTATGGCTACACCTTC.

CDR3 amino acids: CASSQDSGAGNQPQHF. CDR3 DNA: TGTGCCAGCAGCCAAGATTCAGGGGCGGGCAATCAGCCCCAGCATTTT. This rearrangement joins TRBV3-1 (or the pseudogene TRBV3-2) to TRBJ1-5; maybe TRBD1 (6 bases). The V gene lost 0 bases and the J gene lost 2 bases, with 11 bases spanning the gap. The CDR3 has 16 residues. Germline CDR1 LGHDT, CDR2 YNNKEL (reference sequence).

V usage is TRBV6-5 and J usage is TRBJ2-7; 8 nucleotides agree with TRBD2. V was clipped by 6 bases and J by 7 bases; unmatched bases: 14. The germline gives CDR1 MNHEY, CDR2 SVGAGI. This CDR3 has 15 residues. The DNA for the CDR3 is TGTGCCAGCAGAACGGGAGGGGGGGGTTCGTGGGAGCAGTACTTC. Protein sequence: CASRTGGGGSWEQYF.

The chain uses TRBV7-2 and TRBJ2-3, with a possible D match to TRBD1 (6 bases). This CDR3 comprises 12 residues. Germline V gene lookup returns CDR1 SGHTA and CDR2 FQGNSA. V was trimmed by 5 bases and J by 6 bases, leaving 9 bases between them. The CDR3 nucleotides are TGTGCCAGCAGCGCTGACAGGGATACGCAGTATTTT. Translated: CASSADRDTQYF.

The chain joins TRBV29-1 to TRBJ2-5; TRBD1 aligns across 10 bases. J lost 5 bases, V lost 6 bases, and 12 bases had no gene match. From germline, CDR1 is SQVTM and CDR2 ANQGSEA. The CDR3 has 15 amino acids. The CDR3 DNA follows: TGCAGCGTCCACACCGGACAGGGGGTTTGGGAGACCCAGTACTTC. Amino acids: CSVHTGQGVWETQYF.

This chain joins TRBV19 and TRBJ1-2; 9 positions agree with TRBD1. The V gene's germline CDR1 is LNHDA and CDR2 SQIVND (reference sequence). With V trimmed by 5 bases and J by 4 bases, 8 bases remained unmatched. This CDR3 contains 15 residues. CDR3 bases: TGTGCCAGTAGTTCGACCGGGACAGGGACCTATGGCTACACCTTC. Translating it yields CASSSTGTGTYGYTF.